These 26 T cell receptor beta chains originate from one sample sequenced in a study of identical twins. From the 5' RACE reads, TCRdb called clonotypes with MiXCR, one entry per CDR3 protein. Among 400,000 or so distinct CDR3 sequences listed, 9% were seen once. The sample was naive T cells sorted from blood. The receptors here all came from a woman in her fifties or sixties in good health.

This clonotype was counted ten times or more. This chain uses TRBV12-3 or TRBV12-4 with TRBJ1-1; the match to TRBD1 covers 8 bases. V shed 7 bases and J 3 bases; nucleotides not matched to a gene: 4. The CDR3 runs 13 residues. CDR3 loop: CASTSQGDTEAFF. The CDR3 bases are TGTGCCAGCACCTCACAGGGGGACACTGAAGCTTTCTTT.

The chain employs TRBV29-1 and TRBJ2-1, with 8 nucleotides matching TRBD2. The junction had 20 bases not matched to a gene; V was cut back by 6 bases and J by 7 bases. The CDR3 is 17 amino acids. Germline V gene sequence: CDR1 SQVTM, CDR2 ANQGSEA. The DNA for the CDR3 is TGCAGCGTCCAAGGGCGATGGGGACTAGAGGAGGGAAATGAGCAGTTCTTC. This encodes CSVQGRWGLEEGNEQFF.

The sample holds many counts of this clonotype. This rearrangement joins TRBV20-1 to TRBJ2-2, with D possibly being TRBD1 (5 bases). The CDR3 has 14 amino acids. The V end was cut by 3 bases, the J end by 4 bases, with 12 bases between. CDR1 is DFQATT and CDR2 is SNEGSKA in the germline V gene (reference sequence). DNA of the CDR3: TGCAGTGCTAGGCGCCAGGGTGGCACCGGGGAGCTGTTTTTT. Its translation: CSARRQGGTGELFF.

The chain couples TRBV24-1 to TRBJ2-3; TRBD2 matches at 10 bases. The ends lost 3 bases at V and 2 bases at J; junction bases unmatched: 4. Germline V gene lookup returns CDR1 KGHDR and CDR2 SFDVKD. CDR3 length: 16 residues. The CDR3 region is CATSDRTSGDTDTQYF. CDR3 bases: TGTGCCACCAGTGATCGGACTAGCGGCGACACAGATACGCAGTATTTT.

There are a few counts of this clonotype. The chain recombines TRBV29-1 with TRBJ2-3, with D possibly being TRBD1 (5 bases). The CDR3 consists of 11 residues. The V and J ends lost 5 bases and 4 bases respectively, with 7 bases between them. CDR1 and CDR2 (germline): SQVTM, ANQGSEA. CDR3 coding DNA: TGCAGCGTTCAGGGTGCAGATACGCAGTATTTT. Protein: CSVQGADTQYF.

This clonotype has at least ten counts. V usage is TRBV5-1 and J usage is TRBJ1-4, with D perhaps TRBD1 (6 bases). V lost 3 bases to trimming and J lost 2 bases, with 11 bases between them. Germline V gene lookup returns CDR1 SGHRS and CDR2 YFSETQ. CDR3 size: 15 residues. CDR3 protein: CASSSLTGTNEKLFF. The CDR3 DNA is TGCGCCAGCAGCTCGCTTACAGGGACTAATGAAAAACTGTTTTTT.

This clonotype was detected only a few times. V is TRBV27 and J is TRBJ2-2; D ambiguous. Germline V lookup: CDR1 MNHEY, CDR2 SMNVEV (reference sequence). V lost 8 bases and J 8 bases, leaving 9 bases between the germline ends. This CDR3 has 11 residues. The CDR3 nucleotides read TGTGCCAGCCTAAGGCCGGGGGAGCTGTTTTTT. As protein: CASLRPGELFF.

This clonotype was detected a few times. This chain links TRBV12-3 or TRBV12-4 with TRBJ1-5; D not certain. The V gene lost 7 bases and the J gene lost 7 bases, with 20 bases spanning the gap. CDR3 length: 15 residues. The DNA for the CDR3 is TGTGCCAGCACCCTGAAGGGCTTGGGTGAACAGCCCCAGCATTTT. Translating gives CASTLKGLGEQPQHF.

Concerning this clonotype itself: The CDR3 ends on some other residue instead of the conserved phenylalanine or tryptophan, so this is likely a read error. V gene TRBV7-9 combines with J gene TRBJ2-7; unclear D gene. This CDR3 comprises 12 residues. CDR1 is SEHNR and CDR2 is FQNEAQ in the germline V gene (reference sequence). V was shortened by 5 bases and J by 4 bases, with 9 bases between the two germline ends. CDR3: CASSEYQYEQYS. The CDR3 bases are TGTGCCAGCAGCGAATACCAGTACGAGCAGTACTCC.

The chain uses TRBV9 and TRBJ2-5; D may be TRBD1 (6 bases). Trimming stripped 5 bases from V and 7 bases from J, with 27 bases between. The germline CDR1 and CDR2 sequences are SGDLS and YYNGEE. There are 17 residues in the CDR3. The CDR3 DNA is TGTGCCAGCAGGCCAACCCCTACAGGGTCCGGAATGGGGACCCAGTACTTC. Residues: CASRPTPTGSGMGTQYF.

V gene TRBV7-8 combines with J gene TRBJ2-1; D not resolved. CDR3 length equals 16 residues. Germline CDR1 and CDR2: SGHVS and FQNEAQ. Trimming removed 8 bases at V and 4 bases at J, with 21 bases between. The CDR3 DNA is TGTGCCAGCGGCAGCTTGGGTCAGACGGTGTACAATGAGCAGTTCTTC. Protein: CASGSLGQTVYNEQFF.

This clonotype was detected ten times or more. This chain links TRBV15 with TRBJ2-3; 10 bases are shared with TRBD1. CDR1 is LNHNV and CDR2 is YYDKDF in the germline V gene (reference sequence). The CDR3 loop spans 16 amino acids. The trim removed 5 bases at V and 1 base at J, leaving 6 bases unmatched. In nucleotides, the CDR3 is TGTGCCACCAGCGGTGAGACAGGGGGCGGCACAGATACGCAGTATTTT. It translates to CATSGETGGGTDTQYF.

The chain employs TRBV20-1 and TRBJ2-7; 7 bases fit TRBD1. The ends lost 4 bases at V and 3 bases at J; junction bases unmatched: 3. Germline V lookup: CDR1 DFQATT, CDR2 SNEGSKA (reference sequence). This CDR3 contains 12 residues. The CDR3 here is CSAMTGIYEQYF. CDR3 nucleotide sequence: TGCAGTGCTATGACAGGGATCTACGAGCAGTACTTC.

This clonotype has a count of ten or more. The gene calls are TRBV10-3 and TRBJ1-1; D is uncertain. The CDR3 runs 14 residues. In germline, CDR1 is ENHRY, CDR2 SYGVKD. Trimming pared 4 bases from V and 3 bases from J, leaving 12 bases between. Here the CDR3 reads CAISAPERYTEAFF. CDR3 bases: TGTGCCATCAGTGCCCCTGAGAGGTACACTGAAGCTTTCTTT.

This chain joins TRBV10-3 and TRBJ1-2; maybe TRBD1 (6 bases). Trimming shortened V by 4 bases and J by 13 bases, and 19 bases separated the two germline ends. CDR1 and CDR2 (germline): ENHRY, SYGVKD. The CDR3 covers 13 residues. The CDR3 loop is CAISGDIGQPPTF. CDR3 coding DNA: TGTGCCATCAGTGGAGATATTGGACAGCCACCCACCTTC.

The chain combines TRBV20-1 with TRBJ1-1; D is perhaps TRBD1 (5 bases). Deletions cut 0 bases from V and 4 bases from J, with 12 bases between. In germline, CDR1 is DFQATT, CDR2 SNEGSKA (reference sequence). The length of the CDR3 is 14 residues. CDR3 bases: TGCAGTGCTAGAGATCCGGGGGTTGGCACTGAAGCTTTCTTT. The encoded protein is CSARDPGVGTEAFF.

This rearrangement joins TRBV5-1 to TRBJ2-5; possible D gene TRBD2, 6 bases. The V gene's germline CDR1 is SGHRS and CDR2 YFSETQ. V was trimmed by 1 base and J by 2 bases, leaving 15 bases between them. The CDR3 spans 16 residues. CDR3 amino acids: CASSLFSGGYQETQYF. CDR3 sequence (DNA): TGCGCCAGCAGCTTGTTTAGCGGCGGTTATCAAGAGACCCAGTACTTC.

The CDR3: CASSSDWPNDNEQFF. The CDR3 DNA sequence: TGTGCCAGCAGTTCTGACTGGCCTAACGACAATGAGCAGTTCTTC. The V call is TRBV7-9, the J call TRBJ2-1, with unresolved D. CDR1 is SEHNR and CDR2 is FQNEAQ in the germline V gene (reference sequence). V was shortened by 6 bases and J by 5 bases, with 17 bases between the two germline ends. This CDR3 comprises 15 residues. Together with reference TRBV7-9 and TRBJ2-1, the CDR3 gives the full variable domain: DTGVSQNPRHKITKRGQNVTFRCDPISEHNRLYWYRQTLGQGPEFLTYFQNEAQLEKSRLLSDRFSAERPKGSFSTLEIQRTEQGDSAMYLCASSSDWPNDNEQFFGPGTRLTVL.

This chain connects TRBV7-8 to TRBJ2-1; 11 positions agree with TRBD2. The length of the CDR3 is 20 residues. Looked up from germline, CDR1 is SGHVS and CDR2 is FQNEAQ. The junction had 10 bases not matched to a gene; V was cut back by 0 bases and J by 0 bases. CDR3 DNA: TGTGCCAGCAGCTTAGCGGCTAGCGGGAGGTCTACCAGCTCCTACAATGAGCAGTTCTTC. This gives the protein CASSLAASGRSTSSYNEQFF.

This clonotype has a count of ten or more. The V and J genes are TRBV28 and TRBJ2-7, with 9 bases fitting TRBD1. V was clipped by 5 bases and J by 6 bases; unmatched bases: 8. The CDR3 is made up of 14 amino acids. CDR1 is MDHEN, CDR2 SYDVKM, per germline. CDR3 DNA: TGTGCCAGCAGTCTAGGGACAGGGCGGCGCGAGCAGTACTTC. Translation gives CASSLGTGRREQYF.

This clonotype has just a few counts. This chain's CDR3 is CASSDSRGPGTDTQYF. In DNA, the CDR3 is TGTGCCAGCAGTGACTCCAGGGGGCCGGGCACAGATACGCAGTATTTT. The rearrangement links TRBV6-4 to TRBJ2-3; 8 bases are shared with TRBD1. With V trimmed by 0 bases and J by 1 base, 3 bases remained unmatched. The germline gives CDR1 MRHNA, CDR2 SNTAGT. This CDR3 region has 16 residues.

In its sample, this clonotype was seen a few times. The genes are TRBV5-1 and TRBJ2-3, with no clear D. CDR1 SGHRS and CDR2 YFSETQ come from the germline V gene. This CDR3 has 14 amino acids. The V and J ends lost 4 bases and 4 bases respectively, with 13 bases between them. The CDR3, as DNA: TGCGCCAGCAGCACGACACGGGCGGCAGATACGCAGTATTTT. This translates into CASSTTRAADTQYF.

The CDR3 DNA reads TGCGCCAGCCAGGGGACAGGGTCCACCGGGGAGCTGTTTTTT. Protein sequence: CASQGTGSTGELFF. The chain is built from TRBV5-1 and TRBJ2-2, with 9 bases that match TRBD1. J lost 4 bases, V lost 7 bases, and 5 bases had no gene match. The CDR3 length is 14 residues. Germline CDR1 is SGHRS and CDR2 is YFSETQ.

The CDR3 DNA reads TGTGCCAGCAGCCAAGTTCGTGATGGCTACACCTTC. This sequence encodes CASSQVRDGYTF. The genes are TRBV14 and TRBJ1-2; no firm D call. The CDR3 has 12 amino acids. Germline CDR1 reads SGHDN; CDR2 reads FVKESK. V was clipped by 1 base and J by 6 bases, with 6 bases between them.

This chain links TRBV27 with TRBJ2-1; D call uncertain. With 1 base removed from V and 10 bases from J, the gap between germline ends came to 8 bases. The germline V gene encodes CDR1 MNHEY and CDR2 SMNVEV (reference sequence). This CDR3 is built from 12 residues. CDR3 amino acids: CASSLLRGEQFF. The DNA of the CDR3 is TGTGCCAGCAGTTTATTACGCGGAGAGCAGTTCTTC.

The rearrangement joins TRBV7-6 to TRBJ2-7, with 9 bases fitting TRBD1. J lost 2 bases, V lost 5 bases, and 10 bases had no gene match. The CDR3 sequence is 16 residues long. Germline CDR1 reads SGHVS; CDR2 reads FNYEAQ. Here the CDR3 reads CASSGSGTGYPYEQYF. In DNA, the CDR3 is TGTGCCAGCAGCGGGTCCGGGACAGGGTACCCCTACGAGCAGTACTTC.